This is a list of T cell receptor beta chains from one sample in a study of low-dose radiotherapy and immunotherapy resistance in tumors. Each CDR3 protein gets one entry after TCRdb re-called the reads with MiXCR. The profile shows approximately 52,000 distinct CDR3 sequences, around 34% of them singletons. The sequencing used PBMCs, collected after low-dose radiotherapy plus immunotherapy. These TCRs come from a male donor with rectosigmoid adenocarcinoma. Each CDR3 is given with its conserved first and last residue. The D gene is left open where the match is weak. Not all rows give a size; the values are once, few, many and, for expanded clones, a class.

size | V | D | CDR3
. | TRBV7-6 | TRBD1 | CASSSLTGAEQFF
many | TRBV4-1 | . | CASSLQEQGLGETQYF
many | TRBV7-9 | . | CASSLAQGGYGYTF
. | TRBV28 | TRBD1 | CATNRGYEQFF
. | TRBV28 | TRBD1 | CASSPPGNLYGTGNEKLFF
many | TRBV3-1 | . | CASSQEIGNQPQHF
many | TRBV20-1 | TRBD1 | CSARGGDRAPTEAFF
many | TRBV9 | . | CASSASSTGYTF
few | TRBV4-1 | . | CASSLAGGNTEAFF
many | TRBV19 | . | CASTVQWGRNEKLFF
medium-sized | TRBV4-3 | TRBD2 | CASSQDWRAGGSYEQYF
. | TRBV6-6 | TRBD2 | CASSRTRGGTDTQYF
. | TRBV6-5 | TRBD1 | CASSSLQGAANTEAFF
many | TRBV27 | TRBD2 | CASSPGGARNEQFF
many | TRBV23-1 | TRBD2 | CASSQSLAGRDSEQFF
medium-sized | TRBV6-2/TRBV6-3 | . | CASGMAGANTEAFF
many | TRBV9 | . | CASSVGGPGNTIYF
many | TRBV7-6 | . | CASSSLTGKVYNEQFF
. | TRBV29-1 | . | CSVGGVPYEQYF
many | TRBV2 | . | CASSVALREQYF
many | TRBV4-2 | TRBD2 | CASSLFSGANTDTQYF
. | TRBV6-2/TRBV6-3 | . | CASSEDGTDTQYF
few | TRBV10-3 | . | CAITEGSNSPLHF
many | TRBV5-6 | TRBD2 | CASSRGGAHEQYF
. | TRBV7-9 | TRBD2 | CASSFLLADSYEQYF
medium-sized | TRBV28 | TRBD2 | CASTPAWAGESGELFF
many | TRBV4-2 | . | CASSQGDSTDTQYF
. | TRBV29-1 | TRBD2 | CSVLAGGSYNEQFF
many | TRBV28 | TRBD2 | CASSRDYEDFGELFF
few | TRBV2 | . | CASRRVSDQPQHF